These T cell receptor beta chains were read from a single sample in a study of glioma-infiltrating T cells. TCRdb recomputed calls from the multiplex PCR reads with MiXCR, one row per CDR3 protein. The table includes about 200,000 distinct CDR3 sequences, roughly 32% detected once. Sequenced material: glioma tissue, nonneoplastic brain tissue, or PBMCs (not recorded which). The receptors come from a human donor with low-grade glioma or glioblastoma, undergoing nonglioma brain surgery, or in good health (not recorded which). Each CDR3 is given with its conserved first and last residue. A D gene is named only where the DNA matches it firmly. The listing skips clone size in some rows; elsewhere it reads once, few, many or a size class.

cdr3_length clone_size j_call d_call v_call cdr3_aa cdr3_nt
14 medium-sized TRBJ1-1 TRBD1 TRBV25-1 CASSPGTGDTKAFF TGTGCCAGCAGTCCCGGGACAGGGGATACGAAGGCTTTCTTT
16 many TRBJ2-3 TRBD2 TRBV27 CASSLGIAGRMDTQYF TGTGCCAGCAGTTTAGGAATAGCGGGACGGATGGATACGCAGTATTTT
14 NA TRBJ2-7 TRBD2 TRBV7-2 CASSPGLAGNEQYF TGTGCCAGCAGCCCGGGACTAGCGGGAAACGAGCAGTACTTC
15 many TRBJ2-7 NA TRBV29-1 CSVSPTRINSYEQYF TGCAGCGTATCCCCGACAAGGATCAACTCCTACGAGCAGTACTTC
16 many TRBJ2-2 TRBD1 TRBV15 CATSARTGANTGELFF TGTGCCACCAGCGCGAGGACAGGGGCGAACACCGGGGAGCTGTTTTTT
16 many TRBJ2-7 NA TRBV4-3 CASSLPDWRTSYEQYF TGCGCCAGCAGCCTCCCCGACTGGCGGACCTCCTACGAGCAGTACTTC
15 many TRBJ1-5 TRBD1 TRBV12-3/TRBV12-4 CASSPGQGLSQPQHF TGTGCCAGCAGTCCTGGACAGGGTTTGAGTCAGCCCCAGCATTTT
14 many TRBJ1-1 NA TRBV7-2 CASSLVRGSTEAFF TGTGCCAGCAGCTTAGTGAGAGGCAGCACTGAAGCTTTCTTT
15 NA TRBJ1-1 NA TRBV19 CASRTGGYGNTEAFF TGTGCCAGCAGAACCGGGGGTTATGGGAACACTGAAGCTTTCTTT
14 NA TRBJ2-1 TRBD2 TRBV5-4 CASSAPGLDIEQFF TGTGCCAGCAGCGCCCCGGGACTAGATATTGAGCAGTTCTTC
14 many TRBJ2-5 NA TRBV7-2 CASSRMGIQETQYF TGTGCCAGCAGTCGCATGGGTATACAAGAGACCCAGTACTTC
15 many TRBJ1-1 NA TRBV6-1 CASSEVGHLRTEAFF TGTGCCAGCAGTGAAGTCGGACATCTGAGGACTGAAGCTTTCTTT
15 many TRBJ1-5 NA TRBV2 CASSAGSGSNQPQHF TGTGCCAGCAGTGCAGGGAGTGGGAGCAATCAGCCCCAGCATTTT
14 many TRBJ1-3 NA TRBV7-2 CASSLGRAGNTIYF TGTGCCAGCAGCTTAGGCAGGGCTGGAAACACCATATATTTT
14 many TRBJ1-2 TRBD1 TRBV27 CASSATGVVYGYTF TGTGCCAGCAGTGCAACAGGGGTGGTCTATGGCTACACCTTC
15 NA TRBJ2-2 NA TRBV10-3 CAISGNNRATGELFF TGTGCCATCAGTGGAAACAACAGGGCAACCGGGGAGCTGTTTTTT
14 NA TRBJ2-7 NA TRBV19 CASTQSPGTYEQYF TGTGCCAGTACCCAAAGCCCCGGGACCTACGAGCAGTACTTC
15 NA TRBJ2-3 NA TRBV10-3 CAISETWERGDTQYF TGTGCCATCAGTGAGACGTGGGAGAGGGGAGATACGCAGTATTTT
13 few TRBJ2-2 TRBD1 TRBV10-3 CATLGQGAGELFF TGTGCCACCCTAGGACAGGGGGCCGGGGAGCTGTTTTTT
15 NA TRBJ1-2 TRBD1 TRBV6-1 CASRPTGGPDYGYTF TGTGCCAGCAGACCGACAGGGGGCCCGGACTATGGCTACACCTTC
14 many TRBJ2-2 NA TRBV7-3 CASSARPNTGELFF TGTGCCAGCAGCGCCAGACCAAACACCGGGGAGCTGTTTTTT
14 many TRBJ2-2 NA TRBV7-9 CASSLAQDTGELFF TGTGCCAGCAGCTTAGCCCAGGACACCGGGGAGCTGTTTTTT
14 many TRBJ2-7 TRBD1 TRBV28 CASSRTGVVYEQYF TGTGCCAGCAGTCGTACAGGGGTGGTTTACGAGCAGTACTTC
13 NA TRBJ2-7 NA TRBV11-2 CASSLERPHEQYF TGTGCCAGCAGCTTAGAACGGCCCCACGAGCAGTACTTC
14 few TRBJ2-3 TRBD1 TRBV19 CASSTTGGTDTQYF TGTGCCAGTAGTACAACAGGGGGCACAGATACGCAGTATTTT
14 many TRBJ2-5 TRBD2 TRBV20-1 CSANSGFNQETQYF TGCAGTGCAAATAGCGGGTTTAATCAAGAGACCCAGTACTTC
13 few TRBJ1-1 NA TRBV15 CATSRRTGTEAFF TGTGCCACCAGCAGAAGGACGGGGACTGAAGCTTTCTTT
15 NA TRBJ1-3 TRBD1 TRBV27 CASSWTGSRGITMYF TGTGCCAGCAGTTGGACAGGGAGTCGTGGAATCACCATGTATTTT
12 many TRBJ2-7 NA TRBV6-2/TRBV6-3 CASSFDVYEQYF TGTGCCAGCAGTTTCGACGTCTACGAGCAGTACTTC
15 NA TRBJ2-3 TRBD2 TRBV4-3 CASSLLAGGKDTQYF TGCGCCAGCAGCTTGTTGGCGGGAGGAAAAGATACGCAGTATTTT
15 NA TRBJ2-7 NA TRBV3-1 CASGQDAGDAREQYF TGTGCCAGCGGCCAAGATGCCGGGGATGCCCGCGAGCAGTACTTC
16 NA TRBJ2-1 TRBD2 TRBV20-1 CSARDTSIAGSDEQFF TGCAGTGCTAGAGACACAAGCATAGCGGGATCTGATGAGCAGTTCTTC
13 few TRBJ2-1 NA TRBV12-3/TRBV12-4 CALGGTGYNEQFF TGTGCCTTGGGGGGAACTGGGTACAATGAGCAGTTCTTC
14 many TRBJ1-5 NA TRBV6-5 CASSYGGSNQPQHF TGTGCCAGCAGTTACGGGGGTAGCAATCAGCCCCAGCATTTT
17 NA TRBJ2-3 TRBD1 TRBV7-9 CASSSRDSPGGTDTQYF TGTGCCAGCAGCAGCCGGGACAGTCCCGGTGGCACAGATACGCAGTATTTT
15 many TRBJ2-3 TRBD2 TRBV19 CASSTSGRSTDTQYF TGTGCCAGTAGTACAAGCGGGAGGAGCACAGATACGCAGTATTTT
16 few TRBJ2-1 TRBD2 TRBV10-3 CAISPDGTSGYNEQFF TGTGCCATCAGTCCGGACGGGACTAGCGGTTACAATGAGCAGTTCTTC
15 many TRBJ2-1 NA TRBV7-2 CASSEGGLSYNEQFF TGTGCCAGCAGCGAGGGGGGACTTTCCTACAATGAGCAGTTCTTC
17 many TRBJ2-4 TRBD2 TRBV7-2 CASSLARTSGSKNIQYF TGTGCCAGCAGCTTAGCCCGGACTAGCGGGAGTAAAAACATTCAGTACTTC
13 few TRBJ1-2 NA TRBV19 CASSIYRNYGYTF TGTGCCAGTAGTATATACCGTAACTATGGCTACACCTTC
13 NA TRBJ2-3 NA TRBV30 CAWHSPGTDTQYF TGTGCCTGGCATTCTCCTGGCACAGATACGCAGTATTTT
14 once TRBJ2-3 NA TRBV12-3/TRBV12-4 CASSFWRESDTQYF TGTGCCAGCAGTTTCTGGCGGGAATCAGATACGCAGTATTTT
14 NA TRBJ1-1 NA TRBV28 CASSVAALYPEAFF TGTGCCAGCAGTGTGGCTGCCCTCTACCCTGAAGCTTTCTTT
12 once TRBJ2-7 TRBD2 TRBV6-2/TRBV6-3 CASSSPGGEEYF TGCGCCAGCAGTTCTCCGGGGGGGGAAGAGTACTTC
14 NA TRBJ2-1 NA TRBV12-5 CASGLVLGGNEQFF TGTGCTAGTGGTTTGGTACTTGGTGGAAATGAGCAGTTCTTC
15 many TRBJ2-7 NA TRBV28 CASSKLTDSSYEQYF TGTGCCAGCAGCAAACTAACAGATAGCTCCTACGAGCAGTACTTC
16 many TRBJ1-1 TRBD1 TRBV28 CASSLRPGQGNTEAFF TGTGCCAGCAGTTTGCGGCCGGGACAGGGAAACACTGAAGCTTTCTTT